This paragraph reports one T cell receptor (beta chain). Its antigen is unknown. The record originates from a study of T cells in localized non-small cell lung cancer. Broader study findings: Among the top 100 tumor clones, a median about 60 appeared in adjacent lung.

CDR3 length: 11 amino acids. CDR1 is LNHDA, CDR2 SQIVND, per germline (reference sequence). Trimming stripped 6 bases from V and 4 bases from J, with 4 bases between. The protocol was immunoSEQ multiplex PCR, while the TCRdb copy is restricted to in-frame clones and leaves out a portion. The data hold some 50,000 clones, with roughly 86% observed a single time. The J gene is TRBJ1-3, the V gene TRBV19; D not certain. The specimen was PBMCs, collected before any cancer treatment. The source of this sequence is a female donor with stage II lung adenocarcinoma. The CDR3 DNA sequence: TGTGCCAGTAGACAGGGAAACACCATATATTTT. Translating it yields CASRQGNTIYF.